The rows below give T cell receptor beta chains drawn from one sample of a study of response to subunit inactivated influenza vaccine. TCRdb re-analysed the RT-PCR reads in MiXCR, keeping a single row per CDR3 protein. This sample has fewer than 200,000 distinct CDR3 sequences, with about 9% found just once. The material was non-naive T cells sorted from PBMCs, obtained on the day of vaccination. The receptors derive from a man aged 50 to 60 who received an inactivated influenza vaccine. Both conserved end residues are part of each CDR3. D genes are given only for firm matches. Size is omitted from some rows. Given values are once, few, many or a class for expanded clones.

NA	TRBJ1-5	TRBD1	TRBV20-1	CSAREGQGVQPQHF	TGCAGTGCTAGAGAGGGACAGGGGGTCCAGCCCCAGCATTTT
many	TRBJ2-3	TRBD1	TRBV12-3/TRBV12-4	CASSLRDRGTDTQYF	TGTGCCAGCAGTTTGCGGGACAGGGGGACAGATACGCAGTATTTT
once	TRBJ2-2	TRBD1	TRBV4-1	CASSTTGGYNTGELFF	TGCGCCAGCAGTACGACAGGGGGTTACAACACCGGGGAGCTGTTTTTT
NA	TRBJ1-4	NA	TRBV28	CASSLSTGTSEKLFF	TGTGCCAGCAGTTTGTCGACAGGTACGAGTGAAAAACTGTTTTTT
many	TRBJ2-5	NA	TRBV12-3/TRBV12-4	CASSISGHQETQYF	TGTGCCAGCAGTATCAGCGGACACCAAGAGACCCAGTACTTC
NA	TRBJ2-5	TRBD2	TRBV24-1	CATSLTSGRQETQYF	TGTGCCACCAGCCTGACTAGCGGGAGGCAAGAGACCCAGTACTTC
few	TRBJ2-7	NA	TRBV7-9	CASSLRRDGGLYEQYF	TGTGCCAGCAGCCTGCGGAGGGATGGAGGCCTCTACGAGCAGTACTTC
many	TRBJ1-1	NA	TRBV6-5	CASSYLPHGMNTEAFF	TGTGCCAGCAGTTACCTGCCACATGGAATGAACACTGAAGCTTTCTTT
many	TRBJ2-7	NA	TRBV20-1	CSAKVAYFGSDSYEQYF	TGCAGTGCTAAGGTTGCTTATTTCGGGAGTGACTCCTACGAGCAGTACTTC
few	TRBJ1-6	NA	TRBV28	CASSFPGAPLHF	TGTGCCAGCAGTTTCCCGGGGGCACCCCTCCACTTT
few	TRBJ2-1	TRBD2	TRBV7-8	CASSPKGRALPNNEQFF	TGTGCCAGCAGCCCGAAGGGGAGGGCCCTCCCAAACAATGAGCAGTTCTTC
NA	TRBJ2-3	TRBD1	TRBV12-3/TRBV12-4	CASSTGGKDTQYF	TGTGCCAGCAGTACAGGGGGCAAAGATACGCAGTATTTT
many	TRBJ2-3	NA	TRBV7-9	CASRPERTDTQYF	TGTGCCAGCAGGCCGGAGCGCACAGATACGCAGTATTTT
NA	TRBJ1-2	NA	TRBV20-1	CSARDWQGNGYTF	TGCAGTGCTAGAGATTGGCAGGGGAATGGCTACACCTTC
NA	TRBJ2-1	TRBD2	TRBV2	CASSGLAGAIEQFF	TGTGCCAGCAGTGGACTAGCGGGGGCAATTGAGCAGTTCTTC
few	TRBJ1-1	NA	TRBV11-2	CASSFSTGNSEAFF	TGTGCCAGCAGCTTCAGCACGGGAAATTCTGAAGCTTTCTTT
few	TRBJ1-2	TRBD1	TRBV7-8	CASSAEGGSSYGYTF	TGTGCCAGCAGCGCTGAAGGGGGCTCCTCCTATGGCTACACCTTC
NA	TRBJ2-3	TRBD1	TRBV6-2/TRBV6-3	CASRGDRHTQYF	TGTGCCAGCAGAGGGGACAGACATACGCAGTATTTT
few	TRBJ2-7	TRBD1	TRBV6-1	CASDRDRIEQYF	TGTGCCAGTGACAGGGATAGGATCGAGCAGTACTTC
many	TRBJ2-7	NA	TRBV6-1	CASSPKETSYEQYF	TGTGCCAGCAGTCCCAAAGAAACTTCCTACGAGCAGTACTTC
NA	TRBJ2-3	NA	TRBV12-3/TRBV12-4	CASSLSGQLTDTQNF	TGTGCCAGCAGTTTATCCGGACAGCTCACAGATACGCAGAATTTT